The present entry profiles one T cell receptor (beta chain) with its context. The antigen remains unidentified. Other DNA sequences in this specimen translate into the identical CDR3. This record belongs to a study of OX40 agonist ivuxolimab in advanced cancers. Across the study: An agonistic anti-OX40 (CD134) antibody, ivuxolimab, was used to treat the patients. Antecedent anti-PD-1, anti-PD-L1 or anti-CTLA-4 therapy was permissible, with around 40% having received some. Notes on the study in general: Averaged across samples, CD8+ T cells carried more expanded clones than CD4+ did.

TCRdb keeps only in-frame clones here, not all; method: immunoSEQ multiplex PCR. The table shows approximately 88,000 clones, with over 75% occurring only once. The sequence was collected from an adult with an advanced solid tumor such as melanoma, head and neck, liver or kidney cancer. The specimen comprised CD4+ or CD8+ T cells sorted from blood, sampled in a trial of the OX40 agonist ivuxolimab.

The CDR3 is CASSLGQGNTGELFF. The CDR3, as DNA: TGTGCCAGCAGTCTAGGACAGGGGAACACCGGGGAGCTGTTTTTT. V and J are TRBV27 and TRBJ2-2; TRBD1 aligns across 8 bases. Germline V gene data show CDR1 as MNHEY and CDR2 as SMNVEV (reference sequence). The CDR3 is 15 amino acids. J was trimmed by 1 base and V by 5 bases; bases with no gene match: 3.